The 23 T cell receptor beta chains below were found in one sample sequenced in a study of T cells in Graves' hyperthyroidism and ophthalmopathy (dated by TCRdb to the late 2010s). Libraries were constructed by multiplex PCR. The sequencer listed for this sample is Illumina HiSeq 2000. The TCR beta CDR3 regions were amplified from the RNA transcripts. For the first round of RT-PCR on the TCR CDR3, the HTBI primer set was used together with the Qiagen OneStep RT-PCR kit. TCRdb itself trimmed the public reads at Q25 with fastp, ran MiXCR and retained productive beta chains. Here each entry gathers all rows of one CDR3 protein and keeps the most common genes and DNA. The sample table records about 480,000 distinct CDR3 sequences; approximately 14% of these occur just once. About 17% of the sample belongs to the ten largest clones. Sequencing was carried out using blood. The receptors were gathered from a woman aged 18 to 35 with Graves' hyperthyroidism.

This clonotype was seen many times. The chain employs TRBV5-1 and TRBJ2-2, with 7 bases aligning to TRBD1. The V gene's germline CDR1 is SGHRS and CDR2 YFSETQ. V trimming: 7 bases; J trimming: 0 bases; junction bases outside the gene matches: 12. The CDR3 has 17 amino acids. The CDR3: CASHRGSGTANTGELFF. In DNA form, the CDR3 reads TGCGCCAGCCACCGAGGTTCCGGGACAGCGAACACCGGGGAGCTGTTTTTT.

This clonotype was observed many times. The chain is built from TRBV19 and TRBJ1-5; D perhaps matches TRBD1 (5 bases). V lost 5 bases to trimming and J lost 3 bases, with 17 bases between them. Germline loops: CDR1 LNHDA, CDR2 SQIVND (reference sequence). The CDR3 covers 16 residues. The CDR3 reads CASSGTRASVNQPQHF. CDR3 nucleotide sequence: TGTGCCAGTAGTGGGACTCGGGCGTCGGTCAATCAGCCCCAGCATTTT.

The chain employs TRBV7-3 and TRBJ2-5; D unresolved. Per germline, CDR1 SGHTA and CDR2 FQGTGA. Trimming cost V 2 bases and J 1 base, with 11 bases left between them. CDR3 length: 15 residues. The CDR3 spells CASSLGPTVQETQYF. Here the CDR3 DNA reads TGTGCCAGCAGCTTAGGTCCTACGGTCCAAGAGACCCAGTACTTC.

This chain connects TRBV2 to TRBJ2-1; D not certain. With 4 bases removed from V and 0 bases from J, the gap between germline ends came to 10 bases. This CDR3 is built from 15 residues. Germline V gene data show CDR1 as SNHLY and CDR2 as FYNNEI. The CDR3 is CASSVSASSYNEQFF. As DNA, the CDR3 is TGTGCCAGCAGTGTTTCAGCGAGCTCCTACAATGAGCAGTTCTTC.

This clonotype appeared many times. The chain joins TRBV19 to TRBJ2-7; 8 bases map to TRBD2. Germline CDR1 is LNHDA and CDR2 is SQIVND (reference sequence). This CDR3 is 14 amino acids long. V lost 5 bases to trimming and J lost 3 bases; unmatched junction nucleotides: 6. The DNA for the CDR3 is TGTGCCAGTAGTCTCCCGGGAGGGGTCTACGAGCAGTACTTC. Translating it yields CASSLPGGVYEQYF.

This clonotype was seen more than once but under ten times. The V gene is TRBV27, the J gene TRBJ2-1, with 8 bases aligning to TRBD2. Trimming cost V 0 bases and J 8 bases; bases outside gene matches: 15. CDR3 length: 18 residues. Looked up from germline, CDR1 is MNHEY and CDR2 is SMNVEV (reference sequence). CDR3 in amino acids: CASSLSITPGGPGDEQFF. CDR3 nucleotides: TGTGCCAGCAGTTTATCGATAACTCCGGGAGGGCCGGGGGATGAGCAGTTCTTC.

Comment on this clonotype: The CDR3 ends on some other residue instead of the conserved phenylalanine or tryptophan, so this is likely a read error. The genes are TRBV14 and TRBJ1-1; D uncertain. This CDR3 spans 13 amino acids. The germline V and J ends were trimmed by 3 bases and 8 bases, with 13 bases remaining between them. Germline V gives CDR1 SGHDN, CDR2 FVKESK. Written as DNA, the CDR3 is TGTGCCAGCAGCCAGCTGCTACTGAGGGAAGCTTTCCTT. It translates to CASSQLLLREAFL.

This chain uses TRBV5-6 with TRBJ2-1; D is perhaps TRBD2 (5 bases). Between the trimmed V and J ends, which lost 4 bases and 13 bases, there was a span of 15 bases. The CDR3 loop spans 12 amino acids. From germline, CDR1 is SGHDT and CDR2 YYEEEE. The CDR3 DNA follows: TGTGCCAGCAGCCTCAGCGAGGGAGTCCAGTTCTTC. Protein: CASSLSEGVQFF.

This clonotype was seen ten or more times. This chain uses TRBV6-1 with TRBJ2-2; perhaps D is TRBD1 or TRBD2 (5 bases each). V shed 6 bases and J shed 3 bases, with 14 bases lying between them. CDR3 length equals 15 residues. Germline values: CDR1 MNHNS, CDR2 SASEGT. The CDR3 loop reads CASRYRDGDTGELFF. The DNA for the CDR3 is TGTGCCAGCAGATACCGGGACGGTGACACCGGGGAGCTGTTTTTT.

This clonotype was counted between two and nine times. The chain couples TRBV20-1 to TRBJ2-7; no definite D call. Per germline, CDR1 DFQATT and CDR2 SNEGSKA (reference sequence). CDR3 size: 13 residues. With 4 bases removed from V and 0 bases from J, the gap between germline ends came to 10 bases. CDR3 in DNA: TGCAGTGCTAAGGGCAGCAACTCCTACGAGCAGTACTTC. Protein product: CSAKGSNSYEQYF.

This clonotype was picked up many times. The chain employs TRBV2 and TRBJ1-6; D call uncertain. CDR3 length: 14 amino acids. V was trimmed by 8 bases and J by 4 bases, leaving 12 bases between them. CDR1 is SNHLY, CDR2 FYNNEI, per germline. CDR3: CASRPEMYNSPLHF. The CDR3 DNA is TGTGCCAGCCGCCCAGAGATGTATAATTCACCCCTCCACTTT.

This clonotype was seen at least ten times. CDR3 bases: TGTGCCACCAGTGCCGTGCCCGGGGGACAAACTAATGAGCAGTTCTTC. Translated, it gives CATSAVPGGQTNEQFF. The genes are TRBV24-1 and TRBJ2-1; TRBD1 or TRBD2 may be the D gene (6 bases each). Trimming stripped 5 bases from V and 7 bases from J, with 20 bases between. Germline V lookup: CDR1 KGHDR, CDR2 SFDVKD. This CDR3 is built from 16 residues.

This clonotype was counted ten times or more. The V and J genes are TRBV30 and TRBJ1-2; D remains unclear. Germline CDR1 reads GTSNPN; CDR2 reads SVGIG (reference sequence). V lost 8 bases to trimming and J lost 1 base, with 14 bases between them. This CDR3 contains 13 residues. For the CDR3, the DNA is TGTGCCCTAGCGGGGAGAATTAACTATGGCTACACCTTC. Translated: CALAGRINYGYTF.

The chain joins TRBV12-3 or TRBV12-4 to TRBJ1-1; TRBD1 matches 8 bases. V lost 5 bases to trimming and J lost 0 bases; unmatched junction nucleotides: 5. The CDR3 has 15 residues. The CDR3 DNA reads as TGTGCCAGCAGTAGGACAGGGTCGATGAACACTGAAGCTTTCTTT. It is translated as CASSRTGSMNTEAFF.

This clonotype was observed a handful of times. The chain joins TRBV20-1 to TRBJ2-7; D possibly corresponds to TRBD2 (6 bases). CDR1 is DFQATT, CDR2 SNEGSKA, per germline (reference sequence). The V gene lost 5 bases and the J gene lost 1 base, with 18 bases spanning the gap. The CDR3 extends over 15 amino acids. CDR3: CSALNPSGSSYEQYF. CDR3 nucleotides: TGCAGTGCTTTGAATCCGAGCGGGTCATCCTACGAGCAGTACTTC.

This clonotype was detected ten times or more. The chain is built from TRBV13 and TRBJ2-7, with TRBD1 identical over 7 bases. Trimming at V came to 5 bases and at J to 3 bases, leaving 10 bases not matched to a gene. This CDR3 is built from 15 residues. The germline V gene encodes CDR1 PRHDT and CDR2 FYEKMQ (reference sequence). The CDR3 DNA is TGTGCCAGCAGCCTCCGGGACAGTGCTATCTACGAGCAGTACTTC. It specifies CASSLRDSAIYEQYF. Complete variable domain (other parts from reference TRBV13 and TRBJ2-7): AAGVIQSPRHLIKEKRETATLKCYPIPRHDTVYWYQQGPGQDPQFLISFYEKMQSDKGSIPDRFSAQQFSDYHSELNMSSLELGDSALYFCASSLRDSAIYEQYFGPGTRLTVT.

This clonotype showed up just a few times. CDR3 sequence reads: CASSQLGYEQYF. DNA for the CDR3: TGTGCCAGCAGCCAATTGGGCTACGAGCAGTACTTC. The chain is built from TRBV14 and TRBJ2-7, with D uncertain. The germline V gene has CDR1 SGHDN and CDR2 FVKESK. This CDR3 spans 12 amino acids. V was cut by 2 bases and J by 3 bases, with 5 bases left in between. The entire variable domain, with the rest obtained from reference TRBV14 and TRBJ2-7, is as follows: EAGVTQFPSHSVIEKGQTVTLRCDPISGHDNLYWYRRVMGKEIKFLLHFVKESKQDESGMPNNRFLAERTGGTYSTLKVQPAELEDSGVYFCASSQLGYEQYFGPGTRLTVT.

At least ten counts were recorded for this clonotype. The chain recombines TRBV7-8 with TRBJ2-7; D is perhaps TRBD2 (6 bases). Germline-derived CDR1 and CDR2 are SGHVS and FQNEAQ. This CDR3 contains 15 residues. With 1 base removed from V and 3 bases from J, the gap between germline ends came to 13 bases. CDR3 protein: CASSLVGGEDYEQYV. The CDR3 DNA reads as TGTGCCAGCAGCTTAGTTGGCGGGGAGGACTACGAGCAGTACGTC.

At least ten counts were recorded for this clonotype. The chain joins TRBV9 to TRBJ2-7; possible D gene TRBD1, 5 bases. The CDR3 runs 14 residues. V lost 0 bases and J 2 bases, leaving 9 bases between the germline ends. Germline V gene sequence: CDR1 SGDLS, CDR2 YYNGEE. This chain's CDR3 is CASSVGGTTYEQYF. CDR3 bases: TGTGCCAGCAGCGTAGGGGGCACAACCTACGAGCAGTACTTC.

This clonotype was detected ten times or more. The V call is TRBV3-1, the J call TRBJ2-2; D is uncertain. The V gene's germline CDR1 is LGHDT and CDR2 YNNKEL (reference sequence). The V and J ends lost 1 base and 4 bases respectively, with 7 bases between them. The CDR3 covers 14 residues. The CDR3 reads CASSQGGTTGELFF. The CDR3 DNA reads TGTGCCAGCAGCCAAGGGGGAACCACCGGGGAGCTGTTTTTT.

This clonotype was picked up many times. The J gene is TRBJ2-2, the V gene TRBV2; 9 bases match TRBD1. J was trimmed by 6 bases and V by 9 bases; bases with no gene match: 5. The CDR3 has 13 residues. Looked up from germline, CDR1 is SNHLY and CDR2 is FYNNEI. CDR3 residues: CASRDRVAGELFF. For the CDR3, the DNA is TGTGCCAGTCGGGACAGGGTGGCCGGGGAGCTGTTTTTT. The whole variable domain, filled in from reference TRBV2 and TRBJ2-2, reads EPEVTQTPSHQVTQMGQEVILRCVPISNHLYFYWYRQILGQKVEFLVSFYNNEISEKSEIFDDQFSVERPDGSNFTLKIRSTKLEDSAMYFCASRDRVAGELFFGEGSRLTVL.

This clonotype was counted ten times or more. The chain combines TRBV4-2 with TRBJ2-7; possible D gene TRBD1, 6 bases. Trimming removed 6 bases at V and 2 bases at J, with 23 bases between. Germline CDR1 LGHNA, CDR2 YNFKEQ. There are 17 residues in the CDR3. CDR3 protein: CASRPYNSRDRTYEQYF. The CDR3 DNA follows: TGTGCCAGCAGACCCTATAACAGCCGCGACAGGACCTACGAGCAGTACTTC.

In its sample, this clonotype was seen many times. The chain joins TRBV7-3 to TRBJ2-3, with 10 bases matching TRBD2. This CDR3 is 16 amino acids long. V shed 2 bases, J shed 6 bases, and the junction held 8 bases outside the gene matches. The germline V gene has CDR1 SGHTA and CDR2 FQGTGA. CDR3 sequence: CASSLLLAGKGDTQYF. CDR3 nucleotide sequence: TGTGCCAGCAGCTTACTACTAGCGGGAAAGGGGGATACGCAGTATTTT.